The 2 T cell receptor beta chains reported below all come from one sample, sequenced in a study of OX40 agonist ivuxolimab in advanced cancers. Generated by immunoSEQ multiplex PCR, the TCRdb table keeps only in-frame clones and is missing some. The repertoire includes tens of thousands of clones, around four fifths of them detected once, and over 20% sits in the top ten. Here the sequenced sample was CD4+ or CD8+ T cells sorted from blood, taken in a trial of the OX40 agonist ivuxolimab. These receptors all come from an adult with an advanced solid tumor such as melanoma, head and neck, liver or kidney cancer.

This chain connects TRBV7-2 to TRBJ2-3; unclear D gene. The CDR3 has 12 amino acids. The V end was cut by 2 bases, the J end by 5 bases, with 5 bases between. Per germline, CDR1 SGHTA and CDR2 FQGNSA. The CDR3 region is CASSLSLDTQYF. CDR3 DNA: TGTGCCAGCAGCTTATCCCTAGATACGCAGTATTTT.

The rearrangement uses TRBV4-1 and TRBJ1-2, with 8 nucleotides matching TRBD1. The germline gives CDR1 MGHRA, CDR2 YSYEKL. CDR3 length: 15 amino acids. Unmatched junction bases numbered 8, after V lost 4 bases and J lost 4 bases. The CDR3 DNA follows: TGCGCCAGCAGCCCCGTAGGACAGGGCCTCTATGGCTACACCTTC. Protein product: CASSPVGQGLYGYTF.